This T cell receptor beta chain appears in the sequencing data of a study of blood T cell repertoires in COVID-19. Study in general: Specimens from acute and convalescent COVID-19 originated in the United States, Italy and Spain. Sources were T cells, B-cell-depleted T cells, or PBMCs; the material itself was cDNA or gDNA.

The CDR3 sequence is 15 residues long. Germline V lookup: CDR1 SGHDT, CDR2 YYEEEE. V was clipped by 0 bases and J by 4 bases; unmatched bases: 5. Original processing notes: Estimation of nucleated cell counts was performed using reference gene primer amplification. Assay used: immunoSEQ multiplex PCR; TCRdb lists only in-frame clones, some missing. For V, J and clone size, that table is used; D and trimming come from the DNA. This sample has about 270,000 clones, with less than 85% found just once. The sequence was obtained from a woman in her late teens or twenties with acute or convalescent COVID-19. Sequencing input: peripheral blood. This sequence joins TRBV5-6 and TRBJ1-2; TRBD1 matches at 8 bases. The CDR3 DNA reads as TGTGCCAGCAGCTTGGAAGGACAGGGTGCCTATGGCTACACCTTC. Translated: CASSLEGQGAYGYTF.